The clone carrying this T cell receptor beta chain appeared a few times. Its matching antigen is unknown. Researchers collected about 9.7 milliliters of peripheral blood from every single donor. The authors ran a second PCR of 7 to 11 cycles using a sample-barcoded 5' primer and a J-beta primer mix. TCRdb re-called the 5' RACE reads with MiXCR, one entry per CDR3 protein. The sample lists about 1,400,000 distinct CDR3 sequences; approximately 59% were seen once. This entry is derived from a study of blood T cells in healthy people across ages. Study results and caveats: Estimated diversity, derived from one million T cells, was regarded as an underestimate. Diversity of TCR beta correlated strongly with naive T cell percentage. While age rose, TCR beta diversity per million T cells dropped in a roughly linear way.

The CDR3 runs to 13 residues. V lost 4 bases and J 2 bases, leaving 12 bases between the germline ends. Germline V gene sequence: CDR1 SQVTM, CDR2 ANQGSEA. This clonotype was obtained from a man aged 18 to 29 in good health. The chain employs TRBV29-1 and TRBJ2-7; unclear D gene. The sequenced sample consisted of blood. This chain's CDR3 is CSVVSSPTYEQYF. CDR3 bases: TGCAGCGTTGTTAGCAGCCCAACCTACGAGCAGTACTTC.